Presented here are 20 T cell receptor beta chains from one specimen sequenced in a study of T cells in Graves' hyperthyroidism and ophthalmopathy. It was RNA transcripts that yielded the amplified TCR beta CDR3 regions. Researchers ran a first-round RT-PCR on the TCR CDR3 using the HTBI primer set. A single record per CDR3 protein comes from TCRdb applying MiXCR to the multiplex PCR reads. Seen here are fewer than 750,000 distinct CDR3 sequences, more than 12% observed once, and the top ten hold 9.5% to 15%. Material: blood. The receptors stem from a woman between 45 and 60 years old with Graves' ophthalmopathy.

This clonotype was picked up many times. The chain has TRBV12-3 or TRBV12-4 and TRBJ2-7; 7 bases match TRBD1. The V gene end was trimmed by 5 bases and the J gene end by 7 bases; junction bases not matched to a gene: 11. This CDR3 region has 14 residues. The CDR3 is CASSDDRAIGEQYF. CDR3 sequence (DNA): TGTGCCAGCAGTGACGACAGGGCGATTGGGGAGCAGTACTTC.

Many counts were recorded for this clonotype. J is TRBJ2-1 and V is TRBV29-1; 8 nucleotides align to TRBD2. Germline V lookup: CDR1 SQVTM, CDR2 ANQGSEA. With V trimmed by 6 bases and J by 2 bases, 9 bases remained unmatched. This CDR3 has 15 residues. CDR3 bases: TGCAGCGTCACCATAGCGGGAAGGACCTACAATGAGCAGTTCTTC. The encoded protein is CSVTIAGRTYNEQFF.

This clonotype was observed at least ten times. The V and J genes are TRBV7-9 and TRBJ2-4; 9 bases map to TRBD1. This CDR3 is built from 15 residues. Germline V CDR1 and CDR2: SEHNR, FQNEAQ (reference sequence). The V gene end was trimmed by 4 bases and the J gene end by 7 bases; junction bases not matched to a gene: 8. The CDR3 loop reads CASSSVQGARNIQYF. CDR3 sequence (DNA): TGTGCCAGCAGCTCGGTACAGGGGGCGCGGAACATTCAGTACTTC.

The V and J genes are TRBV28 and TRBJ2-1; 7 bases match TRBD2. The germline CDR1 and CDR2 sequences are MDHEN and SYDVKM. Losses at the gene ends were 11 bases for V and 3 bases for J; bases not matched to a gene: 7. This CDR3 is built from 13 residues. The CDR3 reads CASGGGVYNEQFF. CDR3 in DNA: TGTGCCTCTGGGGGGGGGGTCTACAATGAGCAGTTCTTC.

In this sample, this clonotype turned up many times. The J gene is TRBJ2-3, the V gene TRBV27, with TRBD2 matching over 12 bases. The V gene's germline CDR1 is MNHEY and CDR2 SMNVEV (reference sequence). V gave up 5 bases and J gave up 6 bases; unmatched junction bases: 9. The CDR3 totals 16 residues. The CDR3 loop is CASSRQTSGRGDTQYF. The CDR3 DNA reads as TGTGCCAGCAGTCGACAGACTAGCGGGAGAGGTGATACGCAGTATTTT.

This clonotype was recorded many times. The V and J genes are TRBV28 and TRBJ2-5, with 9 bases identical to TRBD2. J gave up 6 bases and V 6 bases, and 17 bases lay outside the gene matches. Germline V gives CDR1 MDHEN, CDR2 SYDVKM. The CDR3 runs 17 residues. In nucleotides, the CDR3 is TGTGCCAGCAGCCGAAAGCGGGAGGTCCTGCTGTATCAGACCCAGTACTTC. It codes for CASSRKREVLLYQTQYF.

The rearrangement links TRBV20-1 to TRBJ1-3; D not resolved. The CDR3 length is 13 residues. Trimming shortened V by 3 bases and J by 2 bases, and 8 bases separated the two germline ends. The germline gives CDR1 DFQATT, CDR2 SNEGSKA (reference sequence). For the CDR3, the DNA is TGCAGTGCTAGGGTGCAGGCTGGAAACACCATATATTTT. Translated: CSARVQAGNTIYF.

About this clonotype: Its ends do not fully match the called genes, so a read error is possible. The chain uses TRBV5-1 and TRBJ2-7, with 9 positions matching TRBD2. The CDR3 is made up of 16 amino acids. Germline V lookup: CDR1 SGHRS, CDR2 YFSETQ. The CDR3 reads CVSSLALAGSSYEQYF. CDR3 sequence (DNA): TGCGTCAGCAGCTTGGCGCTAGCGGGATCATCCTACGAGCAGTACTTC. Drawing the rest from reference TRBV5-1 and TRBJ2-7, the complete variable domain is KAGVTQTPRYLIKTRGQQVTLSCSPISGHRSVSWYQQTPGQGLQFLFEYFSETQRNKGNFPGRFSGRQFSNSRSEMNVSTLELGDSALYLCVSSLALAGSSYEQYFGPGTRLTVT.

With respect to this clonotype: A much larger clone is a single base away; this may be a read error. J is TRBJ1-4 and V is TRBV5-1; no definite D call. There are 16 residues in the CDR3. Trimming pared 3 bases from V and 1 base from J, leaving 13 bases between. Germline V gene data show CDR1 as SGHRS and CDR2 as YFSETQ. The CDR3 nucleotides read TGCGCCAGCAGCTCCACCTCACCGGGAACTAATGAAAAACTGTTTTTT. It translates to CASSSTSPGTNEKLFF.

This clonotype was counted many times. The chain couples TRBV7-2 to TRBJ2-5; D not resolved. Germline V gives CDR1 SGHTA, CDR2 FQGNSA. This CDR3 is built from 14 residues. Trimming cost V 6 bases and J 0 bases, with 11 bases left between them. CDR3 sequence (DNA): TGTGCCAGCAGGACTCAGATGTACCAAGAGACCCAGTACTTC. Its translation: CASRTQMYQETQYF.

As DNA, the CDR3 is TGTGCCAGCAGTGACTCGTGGACACCCAGTTCACCCCTCCACTTT. Translating gives CASSDSWTPSSPLHF. The V and J genes are TRBV6-4 and TRBJ1-6, with D possibly matching TRBD1 (5 bases). V was shortened by 0 bases and J by 9 bases, with 12 bases between the two germline ends. From germline, CDR1 is MRHNA and CDR2 SNTAGT. The CDR3 loop spans 15 amino acids.

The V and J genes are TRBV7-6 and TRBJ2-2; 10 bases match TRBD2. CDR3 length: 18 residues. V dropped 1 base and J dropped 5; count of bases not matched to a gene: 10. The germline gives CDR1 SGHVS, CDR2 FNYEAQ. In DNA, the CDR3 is TGTGCCAGCAGCTTAGACGACTTGGCTAGCGGGAGAACCGGGGAGCTGTTTTTT. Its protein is CASSLDDLASGRTGELFF.

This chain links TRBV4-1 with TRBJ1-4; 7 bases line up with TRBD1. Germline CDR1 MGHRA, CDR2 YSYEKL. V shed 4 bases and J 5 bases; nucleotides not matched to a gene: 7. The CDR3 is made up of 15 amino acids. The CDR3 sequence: CASSPYQGVNEKLFF. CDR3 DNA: TGCGCCAGCAGCCCTTATCAGGGGGTCAATGAAAAACTGTTTTTT.

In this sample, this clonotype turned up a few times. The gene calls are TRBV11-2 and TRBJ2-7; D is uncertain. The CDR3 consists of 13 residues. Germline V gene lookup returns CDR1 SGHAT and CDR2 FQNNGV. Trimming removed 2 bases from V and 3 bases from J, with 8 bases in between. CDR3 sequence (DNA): TGTGCCAGCAGCTTAAATCAGGTCTACGAGCAGTACTTC. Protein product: CASSLNQVYEQYF.

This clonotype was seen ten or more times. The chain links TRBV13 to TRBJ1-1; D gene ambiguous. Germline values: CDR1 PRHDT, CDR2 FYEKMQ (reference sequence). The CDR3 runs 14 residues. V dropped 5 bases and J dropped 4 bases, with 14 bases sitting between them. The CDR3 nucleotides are TGTGCCAGCAGCCCCGGACGTCGGGGCACTGAAGCTTTCTTT. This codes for CASSPGRRGTEAFF.

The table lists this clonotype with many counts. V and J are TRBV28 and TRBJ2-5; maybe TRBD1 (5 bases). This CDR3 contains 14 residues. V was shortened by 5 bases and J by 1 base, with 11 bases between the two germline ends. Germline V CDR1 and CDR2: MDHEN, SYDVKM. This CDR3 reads CASSRRQRQETQYF. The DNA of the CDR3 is TGTGCCAGCAGTCGTAGACAGCGCCAAGAGACCCAGTACTTC.

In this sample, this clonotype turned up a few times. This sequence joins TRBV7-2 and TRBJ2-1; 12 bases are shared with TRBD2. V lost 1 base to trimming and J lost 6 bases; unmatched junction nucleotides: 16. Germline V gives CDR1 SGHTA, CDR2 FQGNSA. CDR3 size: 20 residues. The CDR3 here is CASSLGYGGLLAGGINEQFF. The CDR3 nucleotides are TGTGCCAGCAGCTTAGGGTACGGGGGGCTCCTAGCGGGAGGGATCAATGAGCAGTTCTTC. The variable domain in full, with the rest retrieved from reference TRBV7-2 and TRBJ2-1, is GAGVSQSPSNKVTEKGKDVELRCDPISGHTALYWYRQSLGQGLEFLIYFQGNSAPDKSGLPSDRFSAERTGGSVSTLTIQRTQQEDSAVYLCASSLGYGGLLAGGINEQFFGPGTRLTVL.

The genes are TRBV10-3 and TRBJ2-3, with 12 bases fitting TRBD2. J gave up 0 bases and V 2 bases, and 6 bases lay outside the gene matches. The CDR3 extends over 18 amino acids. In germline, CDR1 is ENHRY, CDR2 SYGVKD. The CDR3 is CAISEGLAGTRSTDTQYF. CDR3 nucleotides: TGTGCCATCAGTGAGGGACTAGCGGGAACGAGAAGCACAGATACGCAGTATTTT.

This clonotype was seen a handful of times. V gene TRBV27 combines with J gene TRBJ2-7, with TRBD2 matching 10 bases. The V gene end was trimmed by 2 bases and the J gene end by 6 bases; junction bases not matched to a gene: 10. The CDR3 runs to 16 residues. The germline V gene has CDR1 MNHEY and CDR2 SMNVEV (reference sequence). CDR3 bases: TGTGCCAGCAGTTTACGGCTAGCGGGAGTATTGGGCGAGCAGTACTTC. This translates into CASSLRLAGVLGEQYF.

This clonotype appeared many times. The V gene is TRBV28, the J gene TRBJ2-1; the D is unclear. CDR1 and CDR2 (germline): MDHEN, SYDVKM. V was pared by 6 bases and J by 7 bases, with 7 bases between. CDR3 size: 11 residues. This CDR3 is CASSGENEQFF. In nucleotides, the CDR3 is TGTGCCAGCAGCGGAGAAAATGAGCAGTTCTTC. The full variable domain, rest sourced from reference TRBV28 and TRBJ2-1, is DVKVTQSSRYLVKRTGEKVFLECVQDMDHENMFWYRQDPGLGLRLIYFSYDVKMKEKGDIPEGYSVSREKKERFSLILESASTNQTSMYLCASSGENEQFFGPGTRLTVL.